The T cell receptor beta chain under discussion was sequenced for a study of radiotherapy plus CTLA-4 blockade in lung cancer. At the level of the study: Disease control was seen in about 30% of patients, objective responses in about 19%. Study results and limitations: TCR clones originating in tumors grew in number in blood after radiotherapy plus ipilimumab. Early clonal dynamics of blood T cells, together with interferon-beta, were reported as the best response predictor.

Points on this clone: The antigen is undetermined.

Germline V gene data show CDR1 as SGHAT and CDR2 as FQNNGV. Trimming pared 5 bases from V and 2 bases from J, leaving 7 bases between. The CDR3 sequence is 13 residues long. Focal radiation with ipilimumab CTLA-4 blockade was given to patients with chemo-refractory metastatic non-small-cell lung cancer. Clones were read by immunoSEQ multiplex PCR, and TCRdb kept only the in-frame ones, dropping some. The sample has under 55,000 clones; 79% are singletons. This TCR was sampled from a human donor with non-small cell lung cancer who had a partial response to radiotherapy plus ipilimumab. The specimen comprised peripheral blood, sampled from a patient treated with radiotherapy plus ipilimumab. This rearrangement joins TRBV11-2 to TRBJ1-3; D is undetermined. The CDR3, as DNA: TGTGCCAGCAGCGCGGCTGCTGGAAACACCATATATTTT. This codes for CASSAAAGNTIYF.